These T cell receptor beta chains were read from a single sample in a study of T cell responses to AZD1222 COVID-19 vaccine. Profiling relied on immunoSEQ multiplex PCR, and the TCRdb table lists in-frame clones only, not all of them. The table records more than 95,000 clones, roughly 90% of them present only once. The source was peripheral blood, collected on day 0 of AZD1222 vaccination. These TCRs come from an adult in good health. The CDR3 runs from the conserved cysteine through the conserved F or W. A D gene is named only where the DNA matches it firmly.

D: -; J: TRBJ1-5; V: TRBV30; CDR3: CAWSAGSSGNQPQHF; DNA: TGTGCCTGGAGTGCTGGGTCGTCGGGGAATCAGCCCCAGCATTTT
D: -; J: TRBJ2-5; V: TRBV6-6; CDR3: CASSNRETQYF; DNA: TGTGCCAGCAGTAACAGAGAGACCCAGTACTTC
D: TRBD1; J: TRBJ1-3; V: TRBV5-5; CDR3: CASSLDTGGTSGNTIYF; DNA: TGTGCCAGCAGCTTGGATACAGGGGGGACGTCTGGAAACACCATATATTTT
D: -; J: TRBJ1-1; V: TRBV23-1; CDR3: CASSQSWVYTEAFF; DNA: TGCGCCAGCAGTCAATCTTGGGTTTACACTGAAGCTTTCTTT
D: -; J: TRBJ2-1; V: TRBV2; CDR3: CASSKLVGGPHEQFF; DNA: TGTGCCAGCAGTAAACTAGTGGGGGGGCCCCATGAGCAGTTCTTC
D: -; J: TRBJ2-3; V: TRBV27; CDR3: CASRLRLVDTDTQYF; DNA: TGTGCCAGCAGACTCCGACTAGTCGACACAGATACGCAGTATTTT
D: -; J: TRBJ2-2; V: TRBV7-3; CDR3: CASSLNPAAGELFF; DNA: TGTGCCAGCAGCTTAAACCCCGCGGCCGGGGAGCTGTTTTTT
D: TRBD1; J: TRBJ1-2; V: TRBV9; CDR3: CASSPPGGTGGGYTF; DNA: TGTGCCAGCAGCCCACCGGGAGGGACAGGGGGTGGGTACACCTTC
D: -; J: TRBJ2-7; V: TRBV3-1/TRBV3-2; CDR3: CASSQVWLLKFEQYF; DNA: TGTGCCAGCAGCCAAGTTTGGCTCCTTAAATTCGAGCAGTACTTC
D: -; J: TRBJ2-7; V: TRBV5-1; CDR3: CASSLLEISYEQYF; DNA: TGCGCCAGCAGCTTGTTGGAGATCTCCTACGAGCAGTACTTC
D: -; J: TRBJ2-7; V: TRBV6-5; CDR3: CASSYSGFGAYEQYF; DNA: TGTGCCAGCAGTTACTCGGGTTTTGGGGCCTACGAGCAGTACTTC
D: TRBD1; J: TRBJ2-1; V: TRBV6-5; CDR3: CASRRGTGRDNEQFF; DNA: TGTGCCAGCAGGCGCGGGACAGGGCGGGACAATGAGCAGTTCTTC
D: -; J: TRBJ1-2; V: TRBV12-3/TRBV12-4; CDR3: CASSLSGNYGYTF; DNA: TGTGCCAGCAGTTTAAGCGGCAACTATGGCTACACCTTC
D: -; J: TRBJ1-1; V: TRBV5-1; CDR3: CASSSLGQGAGTEAFF; DNA: TGCGCCAGCAGCTCCCTGGGGCAGGGAGCCGGGACTGAAGCTTTCTTT
D: -; J: TRBJ2-7; V: TRBV9; CDR3: CASSVEGGEQYF; DNA: TGTGCCAGCAGCGTAGAAGGAGGCGAGCAGTACTTC
D: -; J: TRBJ1-2; V: TRBV25-1; CDR3: CASSERGPGMSYGYTF; DNA: TGTGCCAGCAGTGAGCGGGGGCCGGGAATGAGCTATGGCTACACCTTC
D: -; J: TRBJ2-7; V: TRBV11-2; CDR3: CASSFNEQYF; DNA: TGTGCCAGCAGCTTCAACGAGCAGTACTTC
D: -; J: TRBJ2-3; V: TRBV7-9; CDR3: CASREVGSTDTQYF; DNA: TGTGCCAGCAGGGAAGTGGGGAGCACAGATACGCAGTATTTT
D: -; J: TRBJ1-5; V: TRBV7-2; CDR3: CASSLGEGGPWDQPQHF; DNA: TGTGCCAGCAGCTTAGGGGAGGGGGGCCCATGGGATCAGCCCCAGCATTTT
D: -; J: TRBJ2-5; V: TRBV5-1; CDR3: CASSKQAAYQETQYF; DNA: TGCGCCAGCAGCAAACAGGCGGCGTACCAAGAGACCCAGTACTTC
D: -; J: TRBJ1-1; V: TRBV4-2; CDR3: CASSQDGGGTEAFF; DNA: TGTGCCAGCAGCCAAGATGGGGGCGGCACTGAAGCTTTCTTT